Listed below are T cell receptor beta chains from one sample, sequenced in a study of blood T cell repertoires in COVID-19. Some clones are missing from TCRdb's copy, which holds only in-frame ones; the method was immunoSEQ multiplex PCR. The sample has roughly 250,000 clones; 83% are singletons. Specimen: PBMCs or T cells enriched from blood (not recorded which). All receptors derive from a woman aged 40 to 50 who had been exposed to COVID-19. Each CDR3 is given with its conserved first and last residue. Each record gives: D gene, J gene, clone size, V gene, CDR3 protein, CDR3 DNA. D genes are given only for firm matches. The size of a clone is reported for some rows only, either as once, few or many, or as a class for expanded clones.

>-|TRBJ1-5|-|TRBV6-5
CASSYSSYQPQHF
TGTGCCAGCAGTTACTCGAGTTATCAGCCCCAGCATTTT
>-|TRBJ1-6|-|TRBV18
CASSPTDTQFSPLHF
TGTGCCAGCTCACCTACTGACACGCAGTTTTCACCCCTCCACTTT
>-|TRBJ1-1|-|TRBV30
CAWSVTQDTEAFF
TGTGCCTGGAGTGTAACCCAGGACACTGAAGCTTTCTTT
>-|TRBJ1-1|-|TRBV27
CASSPETARNTEAFF
TGTGCCAGCAGTCCAGAGACAGCCCGGAACACTGAAGCTTTCTTT
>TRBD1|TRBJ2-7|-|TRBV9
CASSVGSGGYYEQYF
TGTGCCAGCAGCGTAGGATCAGGGGGTTACTACGAGCAGTACTTC
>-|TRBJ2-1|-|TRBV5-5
CASITDRTNEQFF
TGTGCCAGTATTACCGACAGGACGAATGAGCAGTTCTTC
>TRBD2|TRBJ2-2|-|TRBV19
CASSMNSGSNTGELFF
TGTGCCAGTAGTATGAATAGCGGGAGCAACACCGGGGAGCTGTTTTTT
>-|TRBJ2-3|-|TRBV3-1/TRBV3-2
CASSQATGTDTQYF
TGTGCCAGCAGCCAAGCGACAGGCACAGATACGCAGTATTTT
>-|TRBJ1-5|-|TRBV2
CASSGDTNQPQHF
TGTGCCAGCAGTGGGGACACCAATCAGCCCCAGCATTTT
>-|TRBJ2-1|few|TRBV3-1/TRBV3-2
CASSQGAGLNYNEQFF
TGTGCCAGCAGCCAAGGGGCGGGACTTAACTACAATGAGCAGTTCTTC
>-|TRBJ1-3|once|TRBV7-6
CASSLGRDTIYF
TGTGCCAGCAGCTTAGGGAGGGACACCATATATTTT
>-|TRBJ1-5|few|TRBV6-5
CASSYLIQGSHQPQHF
TGTGCCAGCAGTTACTTGATACAGGGATCCCATCAGCCCCAGCATTTT
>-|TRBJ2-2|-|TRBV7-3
CASSFTPTGELFF
TGTGCCAGCAGTTTTACTCCTACCGGGGAGCTGTTTTTT
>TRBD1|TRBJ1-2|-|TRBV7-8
CASSLGVGTVSNYGYTF
TGTGCCAGCAGCTTAGGTGTGGGGACAGTATCTAACTATGGCTACACCTTC
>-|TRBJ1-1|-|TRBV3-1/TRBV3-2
CASSQDSGVNTEAFF
TGTGCCAGCAGCCAAGATTCGGGGGTCAACACTGAAGCTTTCTTT
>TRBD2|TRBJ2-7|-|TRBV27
CASSLRTSGGASYEQYF
TGTGCCAGCAGTCTGCGGACTAGCGGGGGGGCGTCCTACGAGCAGTACTTC
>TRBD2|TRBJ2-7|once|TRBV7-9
CASSLARVAGDYEQYF
TGTGCCAGCAGCTTAGCGAGGGTAGCGGGGGACTACGAGCAGTACTTC
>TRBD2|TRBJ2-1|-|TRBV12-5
CASGLRRGGIDEQFF
TGTGCTAGTGGTTTGAGGCGGGGGGGAATCGATGAGCAGTTCTTC
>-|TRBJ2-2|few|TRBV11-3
CASSLRSYTGELFF
TGTGCCAGCAGCTTACGAAGCTACACCGGGGAGCTGTTTTTT
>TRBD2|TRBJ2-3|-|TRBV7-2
CASSPPSSGGMDTQYF
TGTGCCAGCAGCCCCCCCTCTAGCGGGGGGATGGATACGCAGTATTTT
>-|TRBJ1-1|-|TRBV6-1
CASSEAGRNTEAFF
TGTGCCAGCAGTGAAGCGGGGAGGAACACTGAAGCTTTCTTT
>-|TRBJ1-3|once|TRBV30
CAWSVKGINTIYF
TGTGCCTGGAGTGTAAAGGGGATCAACACCATATATTTT
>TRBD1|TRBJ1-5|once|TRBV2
CASSDTGGRQPQHF
TGTGCCAGCAGTGATACAGGGGGAAGGCAGCCCCAGCATTTT
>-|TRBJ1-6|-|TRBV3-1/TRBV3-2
CASSQGAESPLHF
TGTGCCAGCAGCCAGGGGGCTGAGTCACCCCTCCACTTT
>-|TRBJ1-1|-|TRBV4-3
CASSSSRHGDTEAFF
TGCGCCAGCAGCTCGTCCAGACACGGGGACACTGAAGCTTTCTTT
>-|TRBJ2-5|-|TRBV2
CASTPRVSETQYF
TGTGCCAGCACCCCTCGGGTGTCGGAGACCCAGTACTTC
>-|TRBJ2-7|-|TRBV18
CASSQGGPRGYEQYF
TGTGCCAGCTCACAGGGAGGCCCTAGGGGCTACGAGCAGTACTTC
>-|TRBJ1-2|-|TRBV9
CASSVNEDSRGYTF
TGTGCCAGCAGCGTAAACGAGGACAGTCGAGGCTACACCTTC
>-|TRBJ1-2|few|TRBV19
CASSIQGTYGYTF
TGTGCCAGTAGTATCCAGGGGACCTATGGCTACACCTTC
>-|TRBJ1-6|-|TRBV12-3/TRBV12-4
CASMATGDSPLHF
TGTGCCAGCATGGCGACCGGAGATTCACCCCTCCACTTT
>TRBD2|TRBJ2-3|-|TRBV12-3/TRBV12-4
CASSRQRGVRYF
TGTGCCAGCAGCAGGCAGCGGGGGGTTCGGTATTTT
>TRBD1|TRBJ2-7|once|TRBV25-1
CASWDSSYEQYF
TGTGCCAGTTGGGACAGCTCCTACGAGCAGTACTTC
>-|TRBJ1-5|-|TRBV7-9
CASSDFGSNQPQHF
TGTGCCAGCAGCGACTTCGGTAGCAATCAGCCCCAGCATTTT
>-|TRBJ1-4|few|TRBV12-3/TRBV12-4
CASTSPWGGKLFF
TGTGCCAGCACTTCCCCTTGGGGGGGAAAACTGTTTTTT
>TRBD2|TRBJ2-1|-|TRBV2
CASRLTSGPYNEQFF
TGTGCCAGCAGGTTGACTAGCGGACCCTACAATGAGCAGTTCTTC
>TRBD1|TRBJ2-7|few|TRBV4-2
CASSPDLQGREQYF
TGTGCCAGCAGCCCCGATTTACAGGGGCGCGAGCAGTACTTC
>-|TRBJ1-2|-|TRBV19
CASSIDPSYGYTF
TGTGCCAGTAGTATAGATCCCAGCTATGGCTACACCTTC
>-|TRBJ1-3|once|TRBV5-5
CASSLNTALFPGNTIYF
TGTGCCAGCAGCTTGAACACAGCCCTTTTTCCTGGAAACACCATATATTTT
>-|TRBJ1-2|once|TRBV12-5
CASGLAPRAGNYGYTF
TGTGCTAGTGGTTTGGCCCCGAGAGCAGGGAACTATGGCTACACCTTC
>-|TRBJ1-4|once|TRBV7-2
CASSLVHNEKLFF
TGTGCCAGCAGCTTAGTCCATAATGAAAAACTGTTTTTT
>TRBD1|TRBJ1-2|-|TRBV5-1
CASSFGFGTGDEVYGYTF
TGCGCCAGCAGCTTTGGTTTCGGGACAGGGGATGAAGTCTATGGCTACACCTTC
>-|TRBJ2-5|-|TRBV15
CATSMGGGAIQETQYF
TGTGCCACCAGCATGGGTGGGGGGGCAATCCAAGAGACCCAGTACTTC
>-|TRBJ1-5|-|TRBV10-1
CASSESPGECQPQHF
TGCGCCAGCAGTGAGTCACCCGGGGAGTGCCAGCCCCAGCATTTT
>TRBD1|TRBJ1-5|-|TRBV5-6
CASSSGGAGNQPQHF
TGTGCCAGCAGCTCAGGGGGCGCGGGCAATCAGCCCCAGCATTTT
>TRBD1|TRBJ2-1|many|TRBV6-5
CATTGTGLNEQFF
TGTGCCACCACCGGGACAGGTCTGAATGAGCAGTTCTTC
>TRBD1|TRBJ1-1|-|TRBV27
CASRRGTVMNTEAFF
TGTGCCAGCAGACGAGGGACAGTTATGAACACTGAAGCTTTCTTT
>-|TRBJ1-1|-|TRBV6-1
CASSEAQGSEAFF
TGTGCCAGCAGTGAAGCGCAGGGTTCTGAAGCTTTCTTT
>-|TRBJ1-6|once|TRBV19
CASKLGQGDSPLHF
TGTGCCAGTAAACTGGGGCAGGGCGATTCACCCCTCCACTTT
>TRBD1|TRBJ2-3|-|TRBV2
CASSGWGQTDTQYF
TGTGCCAGCAGTGGGTGGGGACAGACAGATACGCAGTATTTT
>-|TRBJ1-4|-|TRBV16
CASSGRGGQKGEKLFF
TGTGCCAGCAGCGGACGCGGGGGGCAGAAGGGGGAAAAACTGTTTTTT
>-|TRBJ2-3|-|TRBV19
CASSIGGGATSGDTQYF
TGTGCCAGTAGTATAGGCGGCGGGGCGACATCGGGGGATACGCAGTATTTT
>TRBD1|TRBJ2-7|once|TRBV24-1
CATSDLPGTGDFFPLSYEQYF
TGTGCCACCAGTGATTTGCCCGGGACAGGGGACTTTTTTCCACTCTCCTACGAGCAGTACTTC
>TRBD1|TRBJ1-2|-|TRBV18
CASSPDRAYGYTF
TGTGCCAGCTCACCAGACAGGGCCTATGGCTACACCTTC
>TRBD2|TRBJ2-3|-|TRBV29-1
CSATGLAGGTDTQYF
TGCAGCGCAACGGGACTAGCGGGGGGCACAGATACGCAGTATTTT
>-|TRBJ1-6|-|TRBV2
CASKQGGYNSPLHF
TGTGCCAGCAAACAAGGGGGTTATAATTCACCCCTCCACTTT